These 21 T cell receptor beta chains came from one sample sequenced in a study of somatic mutations in cytotoxic T cells in rheumatoid arthritis. Some clones are missing from TCRdb's copy, which holds only in-frame ones; the method was immunoSEQ multiplex PCR. The sample holds more than 15,000 clones; 80% are singletons and the top ten take 10%. The sample comprised CD8+ T cells sorted from blood. The receptors here all came from an adult with rheumatoid arthritis.

The genes are TRBV5-6 and TRBJ2-7, with D perhaps matching TRBD1 or TRBD2 (5 bases each). Deletions cut 4 bases from V and 1 base from J, with 18 bases between. This CDR3 contains 16 residues. Germline V gives CDR1 SGHDT, CDR2 YYEEEE. This CDR3 is CASSGDGAGLSYEQYF. The CDR3 DNA sequence: TGTGCCAGCAGCGGGGATGGGGCGGGTTTATCCTACGAGCAGTACTTC.

This clone was seen a single time. This rearrangement joins TRBV5-4 to TRBJ2-7, with 12 bases aligning to TRBD1. V lost 4 bases, J lost 3 bases, and 5 bases stayed unmatched. In germline, CDR1 is SGHNT, CDR2 YYREEE (reference sequence). This CDR3 contains 15 residues. The CDR3 loop is CASSPGTGGDYEQYF. DNA of the CDR3: TGTGCCAGCAGCCCCGGGACAGGGGGCGACTACGAGCAGTACTTC.

V gene TRBV11-2 combines with J gene TRBJ2-5; 8 nucleotides match TRBD2. J gave up 4 bases and V 5 bases, and 12 bases lay outside the gene matches. The CDR3 consists of 16 residues. The germline V gene encodes CDR1 SGHAT and CDR2 FQNNGV. This chain's CDR3 is CASSLTGTRVGETQYF. CDR3 nucleotide sequence: TGTGCCAGCAGCCTTACCGGGACTAGAGTCGGAGAGACCCAGTACTTC. Complete variable domain (other parts from reference TRBV11-2 and TRBJ2-5): EAGVAQSPRYKIIEKRQSVAFWCNPISGHATLYWYQQILGQGPKLLIQFQNNGVVDDSQLPKDRFSAERLKGVDSTLKIQPAKLEDSAVYLCASSLTGTRVGETQYFGPGTRLLVL.

The gene calls are TRBV27 and TRBJ1-1; D unresolved. Trimming left V 0 bases short and J 11 bases short, with 13 bases between. This CDR3 has 13 residues. CDR1 and CDR2 from the germline V gene are MNHEY and SMNVEV (reference sequence). The CDR3: CASSLSGPLAAFF. DNA for the CDR3: TGTGCCAGCAGTTTATCTGGGCCACTAGCGGCTTTCTTT.

The chain combines TRBV27 with TRBJ1-1; 7 bases align to TRBD1. The CDR3 extends over 14 amino acids. Looked up from germline, CDR1 is MNHEY and CDR2 is SMNVEV (reference sequence). Germline trimming cut 8 bases from V and 6 bases from J; bases unmatched to any gene: 12. The CDR3 DNA sequence: TGTGCCAGCGACTCCGGGACAGCACGACCTGAAGCTTTCTTT. The encoded protein is CASDSGTARPEAFF.

In its sample, this clone was seen a few times. The chain combines TRBV7-9 with TRBJ1-1; TRBD1 is a possible D gene (6 bases). V lost 1 base, J lost 5 bases, and 11 bases lay in between. This CDR3 is built from 14 residues. CDR1 and CDR2 (germline): SEHNR, FQNEAQ (reference sequence). This CDR3 reads CASSLVGGLTEAFF. The CDR3 nucleotides are TGTGCCAGCAGCTTAGTTGGGGGGCTTACTGAAGCTTTCTTT. The full variable domain, completed using reference TRBV7-9 and TRBJ1-1, is DTGVSQNPRHKITKRGQNVTFRCDPISEHNRLYWYRQTLGQGPEFLTYFQNEAQLEKSRLLSDRFSAERPKGSFSTLEIQRTEQGDSAMYLCASSLVGGLTEAFFGQGTRLTVV.

This rearrangement joins TRBV6-1 to TRBJ1-1; 9 nucleotides align to TRBD1. The CDR3 runs to 16 residues. The trim removed 1 base at V and 6 bases at J, leaving 9 bases unmatched. The germline CDR1 and CDR2 sequences are MNHNS and SASEGT. The CDR3 loop reads CASSEGVTGGISEAFF. The CDR3 nucleotides are TGTGCCAGCAGTGAAGGGGTGACAGGGGGGATTTCTGAAGCTTTCTTT.

The CDR3 nucleotides read TGTGCCAGCAGTGAATCGGTGACCGAGAATGAAAAACTGTTTTTT. Translation gives CASSESVTENEKLFF. The chain combines TRBV2 with TRBJ1-4; D is unclear. The CDR3 covers 15 residues. CDR1 and CDR2 from the germline V gene are SNHLY and FYNNEI. Deletions cut 2 bases from V and 5 bases from J, with 12 bases between.

V and J are TRBV29-1 and TRBJ2-7; tentatively, D is TRBD1 or TRBD2 (5 bases each). Germline loops: CDR1 SQVTM, CDR2 ANQGSEA. The V end lost 5 bases, the J end lost 2 bases, and 7 bases lay between the germline ends. CDR3 length: 11 amino acids. Here the CDR3 DNA reads TGCAGCGTTCTGGGGGCCTACGAGCAGTACTTC. Translation gives CSVLGAYEQYF.

The chain links TRBV9 to TRBJ1-2, with D possibly being TRBD1 (6 bases). The V end was cut by 0 bases, the J end by 6 bases, with 18 bases between. Germline CDR1 and CDR2: SGDLS and YYNGEE. The CDR3 runs to 16 residues. The CDR3 nucleotides are TGTGCCAGCAGCGTAGAAGACAGGTGGGGTCCTAATGGCTACACCTTC. Translating gives CASSVEDRWGPNGYTF.

The gene calls are TRBV6-1 and TRBJ2-7, with D perhaps matching TRBD1 (7 bases). V was clipped by 2 bases and J by 2 bases, with 16 bases between them. Germline assignment: CDR1 MNHNS and CDR2 SASEGT. The CDR3 loop spans 16 amino acids. For the CDR3, the DNA is TGTGCCAGCAGTGAACAGGGGGGTCCATCTCCCTACGAGCAGTACTTC. This translates into CASSEQGGPSPYEQYF.

This chain connects TRBV7-9 to TRBJ2-5; possible D gene TRBD2, 7 bases. CDR3 size: 15 residues. V was trimmed by 5 bases and J by 9 bases, leaving 22 bases between them. Germline-derived CDR1 and CDR2 are SEHNR and FQNEAQ (reference sequence). CDR3 bases: TGTGCCAGCAGCACACCAGTGGGCGCGGGGGCCTCCCAGTACTTC. This codes for CASSTPVGAGASQYF.

This chain uses TRBV11-2 with TRBJ2-1; 15 bases map to TRBD2. The CDR3 runs 16 residues. V lost 4 bases, J lost 9 bases, and 7 bases stayed unmatched. Germline CDR1 and CDR2: SGHAT and FQNNGV. CDR3 nucleotides: TGTGCCAGCAGCTCCTGGACTAGCGGGGGGGCCAGTGAGCAGTTCTTC. Amino acid sequence: CASSSWTSGGASEQFF.

The gene calls are TRBV7-9 and TRBJ2-5; D uncertain. V was clipped by 1 base and J by 5 bases, with 5 bases between them. The CDR3 consists of 12 residues. Germline CDR1 reads SEHNR; CDR2 reads FQNEAQ (reference sequence). The chain's CDR3 is CASSLGTETQYF. For the CDR3, the DNA is TGTGCCAGCAGCTTAGGGACCGAGACCCAGTACTTC.

The chain employs TRBV27 and TRBJ1-6; D is perhaps TRBD1 (5 bases). From germline, CDR1 is MNHEY and CDR2 SMNVEV (reference sequence). V was clipped by 1 base and J by 7 bases, with 14 bases between them. This CDR3 contains 16 residues. CDR3 in DNA: TGTGCCAGCAGTTTATATAATACGGGGGTAAATTCACCCCTCCACTTT. The encoded protein is CASSLYNTGVNSPLHF.

The chain combines TRBV6-6 with TRBJ2-2, with D unclear. V gave up 8 bases and J gave up 5 bases, with 12 bases separating them. The CDR3 is made up of 13 amino acids. Germline V gene lookup returns CDR1 MNHNY and CDR2 SVGAGI (reference sequence). The chain's CDR3 is CASQTSVTGELFF. The CDR3 coding sequence is TGTGCCAGCCAAACCTCAGTTACCGGGGAGCTGTTTTTT.

The chain is built from TRBV5-1 and TRBJ2-3; 12 bases are shared with TRBD2. The CDR3 extends over 16 amino acids. V dropped 3 bases and J dropped 3; count of bases not matched to a gene: 5. Germline CDR1 and CDR2: SGHRS and YFSETQ. The CDR3 loop reads CASSSPGTSGTDTQYF. CDR3 sequence (DNA): TGCGCCAGCAGCTCTCCCGGGACTAGCGGGACAGATACGCAGTATTTT.

The chain carries TRBV19 and TRBJ1-2; the D gene is possibly TRBD1 (5 bases). Germline V CDR1 and CDR2: LNHDA, SQIVND (reference sequence). Between the trimmed V and J ends, which lost 10 bases and 10 bases, there was a span of 22 bases. The length of the CDR3 is 13 residues. The CDR3 here is CATTSGTANYYTF. The CDR3 DNA follows: TGTGCCACTACGTCGGGGACCGCTAACTACTACACCTTC. The variable domain in full, with the rest retrieved from reference TRBV19 and TRBJ1-2, is DGGITQSPKYLFRKEGQNVTLSCEQNLNHDAMYWYRQDPGQGLRLIYYSQIVNDFQKGDIAEGYSVSREKKESFPLTVTSAQKNPTAFYLCATTSGTANYYTFGSGTRLTVV.

The rearrangement uses TRBV7-9 and TRBJ2-7, with a weak D call TRBD2 (6 bases). Trimming removed 4 bases at V and 5 bases at J, with 24 bases between. The CDR3 has 17 amino acids. Looked up from germline, CDR1 is SEHNR and CDR2 is FQNEAQ (reference sequence). For the CDR3, the DNA is TGTGCCAGCAGCTATTCAGGAGGGACCTCGACCGCCCACGAGCAGTACTTC. It codes for CASSYSGGTSTAHEQYF.

The V and J genes are TRBV4-1 and TRBJ1-5; possible D gene TRBD1, 6 bases. CDR1 and CDR2 (germline): MGHRA, YSYEKL. The CDR3 spans 14 residues. Deletions cut 4 bases from V and 6 bases from J, with 13 bases between. The CDR3 sequence: CASSPVGAGQPQHF. DNA for the CDR3: TGCGCCAGCAGCCCGGTGGGGGCGGGTCAGCCCCAGCATTTT.

V gene TRBV9 combines with J gene TRBJ2-1; 11 nucleotides agree with TRBD2. Losses at the gene ends were 3 bases for V and 4 bases for J; bases not matched to a gene: 3. CDR1 and CDR2 from the germline V gene are SGDLS and YYNGEE. This CDR3 spans 15 amino acids. The chain's CDR3 is CASSELAGEYNEQFF. DNA of the CDR3: TGTGCCAGCAGCGAACTAGCGGGGGAATACAATGAGCAGTTCTTC.